A selection of T cell receptor beta chains follows, all from one sample in a study of cytotoxic CD8 clonotypes in ibrutinib-treated CLL. Clones were read by immunoSEQ multiplex PCR, and TCRdb kept only the in-frame ones, dropping some. The sample consists of some 61,000 clones, approximately 71% of them appearing once. The input for sequencing was PBMCs, taken after 12 months of ibrutinib treatment. The receptors come from a human donor with chronic lymphocytic leukemia. Both conserved end residues are part of each CDR3. A D gene is named only where the DNA matches it firmly. Part of the rows lack a size; the others show once, few, many or a class for expanded clones.

>NA|TRBJ2-3|TRBD1|TRBV29-1
CSVVHRGSTDTQYF
TGCAGCGTTGTTCACAGGGGCAGCACAGATACGCAGTATTTT
>few|TRBJ1-2|TRBD1|TRBV2
CASRTGGYGYTF
TGTGCCAGTAGGACAGGCGGCTATGGCTACACCTTC
>NA|TRBJ2-1|NA|TRBV5-1
CASSLGGAADVNEQFF
TGCGCCAGCAGCTTGGGCGGGGCTGCGGATGTCAATGAGCAGTTCTTC
>NA|TRBJ1-5|NA|TRBV5-6
CASSPWTDSYSNQPQHF
TGTGCCAGCAGCCCCTGGACGGACTCCTATAGCAATCAGCCCCAGCATTTT
>NA|TRBJ2-1|NA|TRBV4-3
CASSRVGGSYNEQFF
TGCGCCAGCAGCCGAGTGGGAGGCTCCTACAATGAGCAGTTCTTC
>NA|TRBJ2-4|NA|TRBV6-5
CASSYSRGVIQYF
TGTGCCAGCAGTTACTCAAGGGGAGTGATTCAGTACTTC
>once|TRBJ2-5|NA|TRBV5-4
CASSFKGSGETQYF
TGTGCCAGCAGCTTCAAGGGGAGCGGGGAGACCCAGTACTTC
>NA|TRBJ1-1|NA|TRBV5-1
CASSLGQRNTEAFF
TGCGCCAGCAGCTTGGGACAGCGAAACACTGAAGCTTTCTTT
>NA|TRBJ2-1|TRBD2|TRBV5-1
CASSGLAGVNEQFF
TGCGCCAGCAGCGGGCTAGCGGGGGTGAATGAGCAGTTCTTC
>few|TRBJ2-4|NA|TRBV5-8
CASSRAGTQNIQYF
TGTGCCAGCAGCCGGGCCGGGACACAAAACATTCAGTACTTC
>NA|TRBJ1-2|TRBD1|TRBV6-5
CASRNRGRHGYTF
TGTGCCAGCAGGAACAGGGGGCGCCATGGCTACACCTTC
>once|TRBJ2-3|NA|TRBV11-2
CASSPRRRGYRDTQYF
TGTGCCAGCAGCCCCCGACGTAGGGGTTATCGAGATACGCAGTATTTT
>NA|TRBJ2-3|NA|TRBV14
CASSRDWGRDTQYF
TGTGCCAGCAGCCGGGACTGGGGGCGAGATACGCAGTATTTT
>few|TRBJ2-3|TRBD1|TRBV4-2
CASSDRDRVEADTQYF
TGTGCCAGCAGCGACCGGGACAGGGTGGAAGCAGATACGCAGTATTTT
>NA|TRBJ1-5|NA|TRBV7-9
CASSLDRSNQPQHF
TGTGCCAGCAGCCTGGACCGAAGCAATCAGCCCCAGCATTTT
>NA|TRBJ1-1|NA|TRBV29-1
CSVVRSNTEAFF
TGCAGCGTTGTCAGGAGTAACACTGAAGCTTTCTTT
>NA|TRBJ1-5|NA|TRBV15
CATSRDRGVVNQPQHF
TGTGCCACCAGCAGAGATCGAGGGGTTGTCAATCAGCCCCAGCATTTT
>NA|TRBJ2-7|TRBD1|TRBV30
CAWSRTGAETSSYEQYF
TGTGCCTGGAGCCGGACAGGAGCCGAAACGAGCTCCTACGAGCAGTACTTC
>NA|TRBJ2-2|NA|TRBV4-1
CASSQGLVLAVSRTGELFF
TGCGCCAGCAGCCAAGGGTTGGTTTTGGCAGTTTCGCGCACCGGGGAGCTGTTTTTT
>NA|TRBJ1-5|NA|TRBV28
CASINQANQPQHF
TGTGCCAGTATTAATCAGGCCAATCAGCCCCAGCATTTT
>NA|TRBJ2-2|NA|TRBV29-1
CSAPSVGGQGRVIGELFF
TGCAGCGCCCCATCGGTAGGCGGGCAGGGGAGGGTCATCGGGGAGCTGTTTTTT
>NA|TRBJ1-2|NA|TRBV5-4
CASSPRGNYGYTF
TGTGCCAGCAGCCCCCGAGGGAACTATGGCTACACCTTC
>NA|TRBJ1-1|TRBD1|TRBV6-5
CASTPPGGSTEAFF
TGTGCCAGCACCCCCCCAGGGGGCAGCACTGAAGCTTTCTTT
>NA|TRBJ2-1|TRBD2|TRBV7-6
CASSLVPSGGGRVKDEQFF
TGTGCCAGCAGCTTAGTCCCTAGCGGGGGGGGCCGGGTGAAGGATGAGCAGTTCTTC
>NA|TRBJ2-3|NA|TRBV11-3
CASSLIGGGPRDTQYF
TGTGCCAGCAGCTTAATAGGCGGGGGCCCCCGGGATACGCAGTATTTT
>NA|TRBJ2-1|NA|TRBV4-3
CASSQGGASDNEQFF
TGCGCCAGCAGCCAAGGGGGCGCTAGCGACAATGAGCAGTTCTTC
>NA|TRBJ1-1|NA|TRBV6-6
CASSYSRGNEAFF
TGTGCCAGCAGTTACTCGAGGGGAAATGAAGCTTTCTTT
>NA|TRBJ2-7|NA|TRBV18
CASSPGVHEQYF
TGTGCCAGCTCACCGGGGGTCCACGAGCAGTACTTC
>NA|TRBJ2-5|NA|TRBV14
CASSAGETQYF
TGTGCCAGCAGCGCGGGGGAGACCCAGTACTTC
>NA|TRBJ2-3|NA|TRBV11-3
CASSSGRENTQYF
TGTGCCAGCAGCTCGGGACGAGAGAATACGCAGTATTTT
>once|TRBJ1-2|NA|TRBV19
CASSTPGPRVGYTF
TGTGCCAGTAGTACCCCGGGACCCAGGGTTGGCTACACCTTC
>NA|TRBJ1-2|NA|TRBV11-1
CASSLLTGPNYGYTF
TGTGCCAGCAGCTTATTAACAGGCCCCAACTATGGCTACACCTTC
>few|TRBJ1-6|TRBD1|TRBV10-3
CAISESDRGNSPLHF
TGTGCCATCAGTGAGTCGGACAGGGGCAATTCACCCCTCCACTTT
>NA|TRBJ1-3|NA|TRBV18
CASSPRIWTLASLRSGNTIYF
TGTGCCAGCTCACCAAGGATCTGGACATTGGCCTCTCTACGCTCTGGAAACACCATATATTTT
>few|TRBJ1-5|NA|TRBV27
CASVAAGGNQPQHF
TGTGCCAGCGTGGCGGCAGGGGGCAATCAGCCCCAGCATTTT
>NA|TRBJ2-3|TRBD1|TRBV28
CASSSPGQGAGDTQYF
TGTGCCAGCAGTTCCCCCGGACAGGGGGCAGGAGATACGCAGTATTTT
>once|TRBJ1-3|NA|TRBV6-1
CASSGAGQLSGNTIYF
TGTGCCAGCAGTGGGGCGGGACAACTCTCTGGAAACACCATATATTTT
>once|TRBJ1-1|TRBD1|TRBV7-2
CASSFDRVITEAFF
TGTGCCAGCAGCTTCGACAGGGTAATAACTGAAGCTTTCTTT
>NA|TRBJ2-1|NA|TRBV6-6
CASRSEAREQFF
TGTGCCAGCAGGTCCGAGGCCCGGGAGCAGTTCTTC